Presented here are 6 T cell receptor beta chains from one specimen sequenced in a study of cytomegalovirus exposure and HLA in healthy donors. This PCR relied on a set of 60 Vbeta primers and 13 Jbeta primers. Some clones are missing from TCRdb's copy, which holds only in-frame ones; the method was immunoSEQ multiplex PCR. The sample lists under 300,000 clones, 85% to 95% seen once, with about 1.7% in the top ten. The sequenced material came from PBMCs. These receptors were taken from a girl aged 2-9 years in good health and CMV-seronegative.

The gene calls are TRBV13 and TRBJ1-2, with 9 positions matching TRBD1. There are 17 residues in the CDR3. Germline V gene sequence: CDR1 PRHDT, CDR2 FYEKMQ (reference sequence). Unmatched junction bases numbered 18, after V lost 5 bases and J lost 8 bases. The CDR3 region has the DNA TGTGCCAGCAGCCTCCGGGACAGGGAATGGCCCTACCGAGGCTACACCTTC. Amino acids: CASSLRDREWPYRGYTF.

V usage is TRBV11-2 and J usage is TRBJ2-7, with D possibly TRBD2 on 5 matching bases. Trimming took 6 bases from V and 0 from J, leaving 24 bases between them. There are 18 residues in the CDR3. CDR1 is SGHAT and CDR2 is FQNNGV in the germline V gene. This CDR3 reads CASSLVGNQRRSSYEQYF. The CDR3 coding sequence is TGTGCCAGCAGTCTTGTCGGGAACCAACGTAGGAGCTCCTACGAGCAGTACTTC. The variable domain in full, with the rest retrieved from reference TRBV11-2 and TRBJ2-7, is EAGVAQSPRYKIIEKRQSVAFWCNPISGHATLYWYQQILGQGPKLLIQFQNNGVVDDSQLPKDRFSAERLKGVDSTLKIQPAKLEDSAVYLCASSLVGNQRRSSYEQYFGPGTRLTVT.

The chain combines TRBV6-6 with TRBJ1-2; TRBD1 agrees at 10 bases. With V trimmed by 0 bases and J by 8 bases, 6 bases remained unmatched. Looked up from germline, CDR1 is MNHNY and CDR2 is SVGAGI (reference sequence). This CDR3 contains 15 residues. CDR3 amino acids: CASSYSPGTGDGYTF. CDR3 in DNA: TGTGCCAGCAGTTACTCCCCCGGGACAGGGGACGGCTACACCTTC.

The chain carries TRBV20-1 and TRBJ2-3; D possibly corresponds to TRBD2 (5 bases). With 6 bases removed from V and 5 bases from J, the gap between germline ends came to 6 bases. CDR1 is DFQATT and CDR2 is SNEGSKA in the germline V gene (reference sequence). This CDR3 is 10 amino acids long. The DNA of the CDR3 is TGCAGTGCGGGAGAAGATACGCAGTATTTT. Amino acids: CSAGEDTQYF.

The J gene is TRBJ1-6, the V gene TRBV28; D possibly corresponds to TRBD1 (6 bases). The CDR3 consists of 18 residues. V was clipped by 5 bases and J by 9 bases, with 26 bases between them. Germline loops: CDR1 MDHEN, CDR2 SYDVKM. The CDR3 region is CASSPPPRDQGLGSPLHF. The CDR3 DNA is TGTGCCAGCAGTCCGCCCCCCCGAGACCAGGGGCTGGGTTCACCCCTCCACTTT.

V gene TRBV4-1 combines with J gene TRBJ2-7; the match to TRBD2 covers 10 bases. The CDR3 length is 16 residues. Germline V gives CDR1 MGHRA, CDR2 YSYEKL. The V segment lost 3 bases and the J segment 2 bases; nucleotides outside the gene matches: 7. The CDR3 region has the DNA TGCGCCAGCAGCCAGGTTAGCGGGGGGCTAACCTACGAGCAGTACTTC. Protein product: CASSQVSGGLTYEQYF.